Below, 29 T cell receptor beta chains from the same sample are listed, as sequenced in a study of response to subunit inactivated influenza vaccine. A single record per CDR3 protein comes from TCRdb applying MiXCR to the RT-PCR reads. In the table there are about 520,000 distinct CDR3 sequences, 25% of which are singletons. Here the sequenced sample was CD4+ T cells sorted from PBMCs, taken roughly 5 days after vaccination. These receptors all stem from a man aged 50 to 60 who received an inactivated influenza vaccine.

The chain is built from TRBV7-3 and TRBJ2-5, with 11 bases identical to TRBD2. The CDR3 is made up of 17 amino acids. V shed 1 base, J shed 7 bases, and the junction held 11 bases outside the gene matches. Per germline, CDR1 SGHTA and CDR2 FQGTGA. CDR3 bases: TGTGCCAGCAGCTTAAAGGGGGGGGGACTAGCGGCTGGGACCCAGTACTTC. Translation: CASSLKGGGLAAGTQYF.

This clonotype was counted between two and nine times. V usage is TRBV4-1 and J usage is TRBJ2-7, with a weak D call TRBD2 (5 bases). CDR3 length equals 16 residues. V gave up 1 base and J gave up 0 bases, with 13 bases separating them. The germline V gene encodes CDR1 MGHRA and CDR2 YSYEKL. The CDR3 region is CASSQVFMGSSYEQYF. CDR3 in DNA: TGCGCCAGCAGCCAAGTGTTCATGGGGAGCTCCTACGAGCAGTACTTC.

The V and J genes are TRBV4-2 and TRBJ1-1, with 9 bases identical to TRBD1. There are 15 residues in the CDR3. The J segment lost 1 base and the V segment lost 3 bases, leaving 3 bases of the junction unmatched. CDR1 and CDR2 from the germline V gene are LGHNA and YNFKEQ. The DNA of the CDR3 is TGTGCCAGCAGCCACCGGGACAGGGAGAACACTGAAGCTTTCTTT. Its protein is CASSHRDRENTEAFF.

This chain connects TRBV5-5 to TRBJ2-2; 13 bases are shared with TRBD2. The CDR3 runs 16 residues. In germline, CDR1 is SGHKS, CDR2 YYEKEE (reference sequence). V gave up 4 bases and J gave up 6 bases; unmatched junction bases: 6. As DNA, the CDR3 is TGTGCCAGCAGCCCTACTAGCGGGAGGGCCTCCGGGGAGCTGTTTTTT. This gives the protein CASSPTSGRASGELFF.

In this sample, this clonotype turned up a few times. The chain uses TRBV30 and TRBJ1-1; D is unresolved. Looked up from germline, CDR1 is GTSNPN and CDR2 is SVGIG (reference sequence). CDR3 length equals 11 residues. The V and J ends lost 0 bases and 3 bases respectively, with 2 bases between them. The CDR3 loop is CAWSVDTEAFF. CDR3 coding DNA: TGTGCCTGGAGTGTTGACACTGAAGCTTTCTTT.

This clonotype was seen more than once but under ten times. This rearrangement joins TRBV20-1 to TRBJ2-7, with a possible D match to TRBD1 (6 bases). This CDR3 has 12 residues. Trimming took off 4 bases at V and 1 base at J, with 8 bases between the two ends. Looked up from germline, CDR1 is DFQATT and CDR2 is SNEGSKA (reference sequence). CDR3 in amino acids: CSATGQSYEQYF. Written as DNA, the CDR3 is TGCAGTGCTACCGGACAGTCCTACGAGCAGTACTTC.

This chain connects TRBV7-2 to TRBJ1-3, with 9 bases aligning to TRBD1. Per germline, CDR1 SGHTA and CDR2 FQGNSA. The CDR3 loop spans 17 amino acids. J gave up 2 bases and V 2 bases, and 7 bases lay outside the gene matches. The CDR3 region has the DNA TGTGCCAGCAGCTTATCTGGGACAGGGATTGCTGGAAACACCATATATTTT. This encodes CASSLSGTGIAGNTIYF.

The chain uses TRBV7-2 and TRBJ2-3; D is possibly TRBD2 (6 bases). The V gene lost 5 bases and the J gene lost 6 bases, with 12 bases spanning the gap. The germline V gene has CDR1 SGHTA and CDR2 FQGNSA. The CDR3 length is 13 residues. The CDR3 loop is CASSPSGRDTQYF. In nucleotides, the CDR3 is TGTGCCAGCAGCCCTAGTGGGAGGGATACGCAGTATTTT.

The chain is built from TRBV10-3 and TRBJ1-5; D is ambiguous. Looked up from germline, CDR1 is ENHRY and CDR2 is SYGVKD. CDR3 length: 15 amino acids. Trimming took off 0 bases at V and 2 bases at J, with 8 bases between the two ends. The CDR3 bases are TGTGCCATCAGTGAGTCGTTCCAGGGCAATCAGCCCCAGCATTTT. Its translation is CAISESFQGNQPQHF.

The chain joins TRBV28 to TRBJ2-3; 9 bases map to TRBD2. This CDR3 region has 16 residues. V gave up 7 bases and J gave up 5 bases; unmatched junction bases: 13. CDR1 and CDR2 (germline): MDHEN, SYDVKM. In DNA form, the CDR3 reads TGTGCCAGCATTCAAGGCGCGGGAGGGGTGGGAGATACGCAGTATTTT. It encodes CASIQGAGGVGDTQYF.

V and J are TRBV12-3 or TRBV12-4 and TRBJ1-6; D gene uncertain. V was clipped by 5 bases and J by 6 bases, with 2 bases between them. The CDR3 sequence is 11 residues long. The chain's CDR3 is CASSRNSPLHF. In DNA form, the CDR3 reads TGTGCCAGCAGTCGTAATTCACCCCTCCACTTT.

There are a few counts of this clonotype. V is TRBV20-1 and J is TRBJ2-3, with TRBD1 matching over 10 bases. CDR3 length: 16 residues. Germline lookup yields CDR1 DFQATT and CDR2 SNEGSKA (reference sequence). Trimming cost V 2 bases and J 0 bases; bases outside gene matches: 5. The CDR3 region has the DNA TGCAGTGCTAGATACCTGGACAGGGGGAGCACAGATACGCAGTATTTT. It codes for CSARYLDRGSTDTQYF.

This clonotype has more than one count but fewer than ten. This rearrangement joins TRBV3-1 to TRBJ2-7; 11 nucleotides match TRBD2. Germline lookup yields CDR1 LGHDT and CDR2 YNNKEL (reference sequence). Trimming at V came to 1 base and at J to 6 bases, leaving 5 bases not matched to a gene. This CDR3 contains 15 residues. CDR3 protein: CASSQGLAGRGEQYF. DNA for the CDR3: TGTGCCAGCAGCCAAGGACTAGCGGGACGGGGCGAGCAGTACTTC.

A few counts support this clonotype. The rearrangement uses TRBV10-3 and TRBJ2-7, with TRBD1 matching over 7 bases. J gave up 3 bases and V 8 bases, and 7 bases lay outside the gene matches. This CDR3 region has 13 residues. CDR1 and CDR2 (germline): ENHRY, SYGVKD. CDR3 DNA: TGTGCCATCGGGGAGACAGGGAACTACGAGCAGTACTTC. This codes for CAIGETGNYEQYF.

The chain couples TRBV12-3 or TRBV12-4 to TRBJ1-6, with D tentatively TRBD1 (5 bases). Trimming cost V 2 bases and J 10 bases, with 15 bases left between them. CDR3 length equals 15 residues. CDR3 coding DNA: TGTGCCAGCAGTTTACGCACTCCAGGGAGCTCACCCCTCCACTTT. It encodes CASSLRTPGSSPLHF.

V and J are TRBV7-9 and TRBJ2-7; TRBD2 matches 7 bases. J was trimmed by 7 bases and V by 5 bases; bases with no gene match: 17. Germline values: CDR1 SEHNR, CDR2 FQNEAQ (reference sequence). CDR3 length: 16 amino acids. The CDR3 DNA reads TGTGCCAGCAGCCAGTCGGGGGGAGCCGCGGGAGAAGAGCAGTACTTC. Residues: CASSQSGGAAGEEQYF.

This clonotype was detected a few times. This chain connects TRBV4-1 to TRBJ1-6, with 7 bases identical to TRBD1. Per germline, CDR1 MGHRA and CDR2 YSYEKL. After removal of 4 bases from V and 6 bases from J, the junction contained 3 bases not matched to a gene. This CDR3 has 14 residues. The CDR3 coding sequence is TGCGCCAGCAGCCGGACAGGAGCTAATTCACCCCTCCACTTT. Its protein is CASSRTGANSPLHF.

This clonotype was seen a few times. The chain uses TRBV5-1 and TRBJ2-3; weak D call: TRBD2 (5 bases). This CDR3 comprises 13 residues. Per the germline V gene, CDR1 is SGHRS and CDR2 is YFSETQ. The CDR3 spells CATGRESTDTQYF. CDR3 bases: TGCGCTACTGGTAGGGAGAGCACAGATACGCAGTATTTT. The full variable domain, rest sourced from reference TRBV5-1 and TRBJ2-3, is KAGVTQTPRYLIKTRGQQVTLSCSPISGHRSVSWYQQTPGQGLQFLFEYFSETQRNKGNFPGRFSGRQFSNSRSEMNVSTLELGDSALYLCATGRESTDTQYFGPGTRLTVL.

The rearrangement uses TRBV11-2 and TRBJ2-6; the D gene is possibly TRBD2 (5 bases). In germline, CDR1 is SGHAT, CDR2 FQNNGV. The germline V and J ends were trimmed by 1 base and 0 bases, with 10 bases remaining between them. The CDR3 has 17 amino acids. CDR3 sequence reads: CASSLGGVGSGANVLTF. The CDR3 bases are TGTGCCAGCAGCTTAGGGGGAGTGGGCTCTGGGGCCAACGTCCTGACTTTC.

There are a few counts of this clonotype. The rearrangement links TRBV7-9 to TRBJ1-4; D uncertain. The CDR3 spans 10 residues. The germline V gene has CDR1 SEHNR and CDR2 FQNEAQ (reference sequence). V was trimmed by 5 bases and J by 14 bases, leaving 9 bases between them. The CDR3: CASSREKLFF. Written as DNA, the CDR3 is TGTGCCAGCAGCCGGGAGAAGCTGTTTTTT.

This clonotype came up a few times. This chain uses TRBV3-1 with TRBJ1-1, with D unclear. The length of the CDR3 is 13 residues. V lost 0 bases to trimming and J lost 11 bases, with 13 bases between them. The germline V gene has CDR1 LGHDT and CDR2 YNNKEL (reference sequence). CDR3 residues: CASSQEAGLAAFF. Here the CDR3 DNA reads TGTGCCAGCAGCCAAGAGGCGGGGTTAGCGGCTTTCTTT.

This clonotype showed up just a few times. The chain has TRBV7-6 and TRBJ2-7; D uncertain. The CDR3 spans 13 residues. The V end was cut by 1 base, the J end by 4 bases, with 8 bases between. Germline values: CDR1 SGHVS, CDR2 FNYEAQ. This CDR3 is CASSLVKEYEQYF. The CDR3 coding sequence is TGTGCCAGCAGCTTAGTCAAGGAGTACGAGCAGTACTTC. Variable domain in full (rest from reference TRBV7-6 and TRBJ2-7): GAGVSQSPRYKVTKRGQDVALRCDPISGHVSLYWYRQALGQGPEFLTYFNYEAQQDKSGLPNDRFSAERPEGSISTLTIQRTEQRDSAMYRCASSLVKEYEQYFGPGTRLTVT.

This clonotype was seen a few times. This chain links TRBV12-3 or TRBV12-4 with TRBJ2-3, with TRBD2 matching 10 bases. This CDR3 comprises 18 residues. V lost 0 bases to trimming and J lost 0 bases; unmatched junction nucleotides: 6. CDR3 amino acids: CASSLAIPAGGSTDTQYF. CDR3 DNA: TGTGCCAGCAGTTTAGCTATCCCAGCGGGAGGGAGCACAGATACGCAGTATTTT.

The V gene is TRBV25-1, the J gene TRBJ2-2; 7 bases fit TRBD2. The CDR3 loop spans 16 amino acids. The germline V gene encodes CDR1 MGHDK and CDR2 SYGVNS. V gave up 1 base and J gave up 2 bases; unmatched junction bases: 4. For the CDR3, the DNA is TGTGCCAGCAGTGAATGGGGGGGTCACAACACCGGGGAGCTGTTTTTT. Residues: CASSEWGGHNTGELFF.

The chain combines TRBV7-9 with TRBJ2-7; D remains unclear. Per germline, CDR1 SEHNR and CDR2 FQNEAQ (reference sequence). Trimming took 3 bases from V and 3 from J, leaving 12 bases between them. The CDR3 is 14 amino acids. CDR3 sequence (DNA): TGTGCCAGCAGCTTCCCTGGGTCTTACTACGAGCAGTACTTC. This encodes CASSFPGSYYEQYF.

The chain couples TRBV20-1 to TRBJ2-6, with 13 positions matching TRBD2. The J segment lost 1 base and the V segment lost 2 bases, leaving 2 bases of the junction unmatched. Germline lookup yields CDR1 DFQATT and CDR2 SNEGSKA (reference sequence). The CDR3 runs 17 residues. The DNA for the CDR3 is TGCAGTGCTAGAACTAGCGGGGGGGCGTCTGGGGCCAACGTCCTGACTTTC. This gives the protein CSARTSGGASGANVLTF.

This clonotype was found a few times. This chain uses TRBV4-1 with TRBJ2-7; D is unclear. The V end was cut by 0 bases, the J end by 6 bases, with 12 bases between. Germline-derived CDR1 and CDR2 are MGHRA and YSYEKL. This CDR3 is 14 amino acids long. The CDR3 nucleotides read TGCGCCAGCAGCCAAGAATCATTTGGTGGCGAGCAGTACTTC. This encodes CASSQESFGGEQYF.

This clonotype was observed a few times. The chain is built from TRBV14 and TRBJ2-5, with 8 bases that match TRBD2. The trim removed 0 bases at V and 4 bases at J, leaving 10 bases unmatched. The CDR3 is 17 amino acids. The V gene's germline CDR1 is SGHDN and CDR2 FVKESK. As DNA, the CDR3 is TGTGCCAGCAGCCAAGAATCCGGGAGGGGTCCAGGAGAGACCCAGTACTTC. Protein: CASSQESGRGPGETQYF.

In this sample, this clonotype turned up a few times. This chain uses TRBV5-6 with TRBJ1-5, with D perhaps TRBD1 (5 bases). CDR1 and CDR2 (germline): SGHDT, YYEEEE. The CDR3 covers 13 residues. V lost 4 bases and J 11 bases, leaving 16 bases between the germline ends. In DNA form, the CDR3 reads TGTGCCAGCAGCCTACAAGGATGGGGGGCCCAGCATTTT. It encodes CASSLQGWGAQHF.